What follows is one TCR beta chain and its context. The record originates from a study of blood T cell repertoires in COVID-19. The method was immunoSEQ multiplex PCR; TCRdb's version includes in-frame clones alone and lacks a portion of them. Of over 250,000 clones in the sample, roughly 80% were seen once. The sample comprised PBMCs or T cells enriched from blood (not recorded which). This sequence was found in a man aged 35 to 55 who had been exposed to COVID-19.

The chain's CDR3 is CASSTWDFSNQPQHF. The CDR3 DNA reads as TGTGCCAGTAGTACGTGGGACTTCAGCAATCAGCCCCAGCATTTT. The V gene is TRBV19, the J gene TRBJ1-5; D perhaps matches TRBD1 (5 bases). Germline CDR1 and CDR2: LNHDA and SQIVND (reference sequence). This CDR3 region has 15 residues. Trimming left V 4 bases short and J 1 base short, with 11 bases between.